The 16 T cell receptor beta chains in this list originate from one sample, sequenced in a study of blood T cell repertoires in COVID-19. Libraries were prepared by immunoSEQ multiplex PCR; TCRdb keeps only in-frame clonotypes and omits some of them. The sample includes about 190,000 clones, 83% of them seen just once. The material sequenced was peripheral blood. The receptors originated from a woman aged 40 to 50 with acute or convalescent COVID-19.

The rearrangement links TRBV18 to TRBJ2-7, with D unclear. The CDR3 totals 14 residues. Between the trimmed V and J ends, which lost 2 bases and 2 bases, there was a span of 10 bases. CDR1 is KGHSH and CDR2 is LQKENI in the germline V gene. DNA for the CDR3: TGTGCCAGCTCACCATTGGGCGAAACCTACGAGCAGTACTTC. Its translation: CASSPLGETYEQYF.

This clone was detected once. This chain connects TRBV10-3 to TRBJ2-5; maybe TRBD1 (6 bases). CDR1 and CDR2 (germline): ENHRY, SYGVKD. The length of the CDR3 is 14 residues. Deletions cut 2 bases from V and 2 bases from J, with 9 bases between. The CDR3 protein is CAISEMDSQETQYF. In DNA, the CDR3 is TGTGCCATCAGTGAGATGGACAGTCAAGAGACCCAGTACTTC.

This clone was observed a single time. V and J are TRBV7-9 and TRBJ1-1; D gene ambiguous. The CDR3 has 14 residues. Per germline, CDR1 SEHNR and CDR2 FQNEAQ (reference sequence). Trimming took off 2 bases at V and 0 bases at J, with 7 bases between the two ends. The CDR3 loop is CASSLSQMNTEAFF. CDR3 bases: TGTGCCAGCAGCTTAAGTCAGATGAACACTGAAGCTTTCTTT.

The rearrangement uses TRBV10-1 and TRBJ2-7, with D perhaps TRBD2 (6 bases). Trimming took 6 bases from V and 6 from J, leaving 18 bases between them. CDR1 is WNHNN, CDR2 SYGVQD, per germline (reference sequence). CDR3 size: 14 residues. CDR3 in DNA: TGCGCCAGCAGCCTTGGGGACTCCTTCCGCGAGCAGTACTTC. Translating it yields CASSLGDSFREQYF.

The chain couples TRBV9 to TRBJ2-2, with 7 bases fitting TRBD1. This CDR3 spans 13 amino acids. Unmatched junction bases numbered 2, after V lost 3 bases and J lost 6 bases. CDR1 is SGDLS, CDR2 YYNGEE, per germline. Here the CDR3 reads CASSGQGAGELFF. In DNA, the CDR3 is TGTGCCAGCAGCGGTCAGGGGGCCGGGGAGCTGTTTTTT.

The V gene is TRBV6-4, the J gene TRBJ1-6; D is possibly TRBD1 (5 bases). The CDR3 extends over 13 amino acids. Between the trimmed V and J ends, which lost 4 bases and 8 bases, there was a span of 9 bases. From germline, CDR1 is MRHNA and CDR2 SNTAGT. In DNA, the CDR3 is TGTGCCAGCAGTGGAGACAGAGATTCACCCCTCCACTTT. Amino acid sequence: CASSGDRDSPLHF.

The chain joins TRBV6-6 to TRBJ2-7; D not certain. The V gene lost 8 bases and the J gene lost 4 bases, with 12 bases spanning the gap. CDR1 is MNHNY, CDR2 SVGAGI, per germline (reference sequence). CDR3 size: 12 residues. CDR3: CASRRSNYEQYF. The CDR3 DNA follows: TGTGCCAGCCGGCGGTCGAATTACGAGCAGTACTTC.

This chain links TRBV2 with TRBJ1-2; D not resolved. This CDR3 has 12 amino acids. From germline, CDR1 is SNHLY and CDR2 FYNNEI. V lost 7 bases to trimming and J lost 6 bases, with 12 bases between them. DNA of the CDR3: TGTGCCAGCACTCCCCGGGGTCATGGCTACACCTTC. It codes for CASTPRGHGYTF.

The chain is built from TRBV20-1 and TRBJ1-5; D is uncertain. CDR1 DFQATT and CDR2 SNEGSKA come from the germline V gene (reference sequence). The CDR3 is 11 residues long. The V gene lost 6 bases and the J gene lost 4 bases, with 7 bases spanning the gap. The CDR3 protein is CSAGENQPQHF. The CDR3 DNA reads TGCAGTGCCGGAGAGAATCAGCCCCAGCATTTT.

The chain carries TRBV10-2 and TRBJ2-3, with a possible D match to TRBD2 (6 bases). Per the germline V gene, CDR1 is WSHSY and CDR2 is SAAADI. V was shortened by 8 bases and J by 2 bases, with 11 bases between the two germline ends. The CDR3 runs to 13 residues. CDR3 bases: TGCGCCAGCTCCACGGGAGCCACAGATACGCAGTATTTT. This gives the protein CASSTGATDTQYF.

The V gene is TRBV12-5, the J gene TRBJ1-2; weak D call: TRBD1 (5 bases). The CDR3 has 13 residues. The V gene's germline CDR1 is LGHNT and CDR2 FRNRAP. Trimming removed 2 bases at V and 8 bases at J, with 12 bases between. CDR3 in amino acids: CASGLTGRLGYTF. For the CDR3, the DNA is TGTGCTAGTGGTTTGACAGGCCGGTTGGGCTACACCTTC.

This clone was seen a handful of times. CDR3 DNA: TGTGCCAGCAGTAGAGGTGTCGAAGCTTTCTTT. This codes for CASSRGVEAFF. The V and J genes are TRBV6-4 and TRBJ1-1; D call uncertain. This CDR3 has 11 amino acids. CDR1 MRHNA and CDR2 SNTAGT come from the germline V gene. V was trimmed by 5 bases and J by 8 bases, leaving 9 bases between them.

Many counts were recorded for this clone. V is TRBV18 and J is TRBJ2-7, with D tentatively TRBD2 (5 bases). The CDR3 runs to 15 residues. V lost 0 bases and J lost 2, with 11 bases in between. In germline, CDR1 is KGHSH, CDR2 LQKENI. CDR3 sequence: CASSPPAAAAYEQYF. Here the CDR3 DNA reads TGTGCCAGCTCACCACCTGCAGCGGCGGCCTACGAGCAGTACTTC.

This clone was counted a few times. The chain is built from TRBV7-9 and TRBJ2-5, with D maybe TRBD1 (8 bases). The germline gives CDR1 SEHNR, CDR2 FQNEAQ (reference sequence). The CDR3 covers 14 residues. Trimming shortened V by 5 bases and J by 3 bases, and 13 bases separated the two germline ends. CDR3 sequence reads: CASSSGTGEETQYF. The CDR3, as DNA: TGTGCCAGCAGCAGCGGGACAGGTGAAGAGACCCAGTACTTC.

The chain is built from TRBV28 and TRBJ1-5; D is undetermined. CDR1 and CDR2 (germline): MDHEN, SYDVKM. Trimming took off 6 bases at V and 5 bases at J, with 8 bases between the two ends. CDR3 length: 12 residues. In DNA, the CDR3 is TGTGCCAGCAGGTCTAACGATCAGCCCCAGCATTTT. Amino acids: CASRSNDQPQHF. The entire variable domain, with the rest obtained from reference TRBV28 and TRBJ1-5, is as follows: DVKVTQSSRYLVKRTGEKVFLECVQDMDHENMFWYRQDPGLGLRLIYFSYDVKMKEKGDIPEGYSVSREKKERFSLILESASTNQTSMYLCASRSNDQPQHFGDGTRLSIL.

The genes are TRBV27 and TRBJ2-5, with TRBD2 identical over 7 bases. This CDR3 comprises 16 residues. Germline V lookup: CDR1 MNHEY, CDR2 SMNVEV (reference sequence). With V trimmed by 5 bases and J by 2 bases, 11 bases remained unmatched. For the CDR3, the DNA is TGTGCCAGCAGTATCTTAGCGGGCCTCTCACAAGAGACCCAGTACTTC. Its protein is CASSILAGLSQETQYF.